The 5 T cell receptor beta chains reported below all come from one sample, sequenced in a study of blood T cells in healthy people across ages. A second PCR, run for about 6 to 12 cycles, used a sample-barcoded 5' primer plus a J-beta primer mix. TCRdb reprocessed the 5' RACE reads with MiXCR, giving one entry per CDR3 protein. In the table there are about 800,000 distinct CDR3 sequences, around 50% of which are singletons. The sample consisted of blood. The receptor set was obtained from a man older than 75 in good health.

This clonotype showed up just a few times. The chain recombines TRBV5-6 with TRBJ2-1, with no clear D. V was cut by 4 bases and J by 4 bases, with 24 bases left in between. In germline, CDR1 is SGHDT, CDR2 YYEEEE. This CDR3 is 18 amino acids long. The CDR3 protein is CASSPEAVRSTSYNEQFF. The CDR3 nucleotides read TGTGCCAGCAGCCCCGAAGCTGTGCGGTCCACATCTTACAATGAGCAGTTCTTC.

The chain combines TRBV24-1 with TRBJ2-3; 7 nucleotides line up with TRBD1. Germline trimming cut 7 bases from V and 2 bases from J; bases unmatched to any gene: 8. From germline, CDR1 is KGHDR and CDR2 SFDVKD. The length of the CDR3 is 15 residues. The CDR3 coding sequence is TGTGCCACCAGAACAGGGGAGAGGCCCACAGATACGCAGTATTTT. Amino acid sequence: CATRTGERPTDTQYF.

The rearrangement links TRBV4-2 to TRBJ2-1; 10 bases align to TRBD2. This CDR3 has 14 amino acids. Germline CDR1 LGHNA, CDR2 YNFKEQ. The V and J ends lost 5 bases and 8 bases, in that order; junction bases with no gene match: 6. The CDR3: CASSGTSGTDEQFF. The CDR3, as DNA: TGTGCCAGCAGCGGAACTAGCGGGACTGATGAGCAGTTCTTC.

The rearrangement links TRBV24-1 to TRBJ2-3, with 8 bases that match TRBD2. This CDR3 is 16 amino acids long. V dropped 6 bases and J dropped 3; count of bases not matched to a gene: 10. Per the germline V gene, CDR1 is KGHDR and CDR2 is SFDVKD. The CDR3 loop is CATSSQAGGGTDTQYF. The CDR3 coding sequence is TGTGCCACCAGTTCCCAGGCGGGAGGCGGAACAGATACGCAGTATTTT.

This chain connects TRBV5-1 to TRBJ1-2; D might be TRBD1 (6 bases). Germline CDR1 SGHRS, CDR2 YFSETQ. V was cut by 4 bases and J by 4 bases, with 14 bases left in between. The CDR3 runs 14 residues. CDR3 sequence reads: CASSVSSGAYGYTF. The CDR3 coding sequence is TGCGCCAGCAGCGTGTCTTCGGGGGCCTATGGCTACACCTTC. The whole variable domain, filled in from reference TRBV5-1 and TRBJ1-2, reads KAGVTQTPRYLIKTRGQQVTLSCSPISGHRSVSWYQQTPGQGLQFLFEYFSETQRNKGNFPGRFSGRQFSNSRSEMNVSTLELGDSALYLCASSVSSGAYGYTFGSGTRLTVV.